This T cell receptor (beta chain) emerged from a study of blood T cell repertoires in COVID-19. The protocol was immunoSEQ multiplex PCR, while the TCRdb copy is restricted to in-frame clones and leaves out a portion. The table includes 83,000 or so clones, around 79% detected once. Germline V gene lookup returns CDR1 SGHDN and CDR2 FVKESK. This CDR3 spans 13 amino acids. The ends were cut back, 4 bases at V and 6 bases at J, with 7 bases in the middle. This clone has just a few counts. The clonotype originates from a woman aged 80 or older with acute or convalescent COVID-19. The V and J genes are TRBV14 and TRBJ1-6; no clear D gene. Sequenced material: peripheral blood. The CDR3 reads CASSPRGNSPLHF. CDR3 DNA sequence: TGTGCCAGCAGCCCTCGGGGTAATTCACCCCTCCACTTT.